This T cell receptor beta chain originates from a study of T-cell reconstitution after alpha-beta-depleted transplantation in children. Researchers prepared the TCRbeta library using unique molecular identifiers, the study reports. TCRdb processed the PCR reads anew with MiXCR; each CDR3 protein has one entry. The profile shows about half a million distinct CDR3 sequences, around 12% of them singletons. V lost 0 bases, J lost 7 bases, and 13 bases lay in between. The CDR3 consists of 15 residues. Germline V CDR1 and CDR2: MNHEY, SVGAGI. This clonotype has ten or more counts. The TCR comes from a human donor who donated a stem cell graft to a child with combined immunodeficiency. The sequencing here drew on PBMCs from the stem cell graft donor, taken from the stem cell graft. The chain joins TRBV6-5 to TRBJ2-1, with D maybe TRBD2 (6 bases). The CDR3 DNA reads as TGTGCCAGCAGTTACTCGGAGGGACGGTCTAATGAGCAGTTCTTC. Translated: CASSYSEGRSNEQFF.